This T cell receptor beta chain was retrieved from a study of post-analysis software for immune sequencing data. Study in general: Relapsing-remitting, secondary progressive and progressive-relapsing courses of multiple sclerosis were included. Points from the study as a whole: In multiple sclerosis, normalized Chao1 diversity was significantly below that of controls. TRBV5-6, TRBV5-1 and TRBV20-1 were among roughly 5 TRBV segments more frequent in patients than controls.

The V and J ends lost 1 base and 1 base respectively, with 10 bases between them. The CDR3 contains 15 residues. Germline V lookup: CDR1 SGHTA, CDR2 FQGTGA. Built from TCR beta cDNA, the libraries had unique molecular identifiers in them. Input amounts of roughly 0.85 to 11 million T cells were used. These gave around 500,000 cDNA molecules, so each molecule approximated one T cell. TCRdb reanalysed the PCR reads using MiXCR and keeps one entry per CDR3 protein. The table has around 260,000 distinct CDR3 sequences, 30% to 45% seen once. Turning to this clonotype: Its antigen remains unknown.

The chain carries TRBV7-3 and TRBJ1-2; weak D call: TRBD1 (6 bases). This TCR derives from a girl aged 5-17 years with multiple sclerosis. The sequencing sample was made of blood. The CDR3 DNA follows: TGTGCCAGCAGCTTAAGAGGGGGTAATAACTATGGCTACACCTTC. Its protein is CASSLRGGNNYGYTF.